This TCR beta chain was identified during a study of cytomegalovirus exposure and HLA in healthy donors (TCRdb year 2017). Regarding the complete study: In an earlier analysis of 587 of the donors, around 290 Gb of sequence data and 117 million unique TCR beta sequences from about 179 million T cells were reported. Roughly 300 gigabases of sequencing data and around 85 million unique TCR sequences made up an early release that covered around 640 HLA-typed donors. Of the roughly 400 genotyped donors, about 80% fell in the genetic ancestry cluster associated with self-reported Caucasian donors. The study aimed to test whether signatures of past pathogen exposure could be identified by cataloging public T cell receptors. Using immunosequencing, the study profiled T cell repertoires from 500 to 800 subjects and related those repertoires to cytomegalovirus serostatus. Along with the roughly 700-subject first cohort, a separate validation cohort of over a hundred different subjects was used. To predict cytomegalovirus infection status, the study brought together high-throughput TCR immunosequencing, statistical association of individual TCRs with disease status, and machine learning. A later analysis re-examined previously published TCR beta repertoires from about 670 donors and added high-resolution HLA genotyping to investigate patterns of TCR occurrence. Rather than drawing on any new phenotypic data, the later analysis identified candidate immune exposures from TCR beta sequences and the way those sequences occurred across donors. An earlier analysis of several hundred of the donors applied high-throughput TCR beta sequencing to assess whether each TCR beta V gene segment acted as functional or pseudogenic. Donor age, sex, ethnicity and CMV serostatus were compiled alongside the repertoire data. A later genetic analysis used genome-wide SNP genotypes for 398 of the 666 donors, treating that subset as a discovery cohort. All discovery cohort repertoires had been generated on a single sequencing platform. HLA typing covered class I and class II loci at four-digit resolution. The number of donors typed differed by locus, with roughly 629-640 for A, B, C, DRB1 and DQB1, about 500 for DQA1, nearly 610 for DPA1, and some 440 for DPB1. A handful of DR-DQ haplotypes were handled as single units for association and clustering because linkage in the cohort was strong. Among a few hundred genotyped donors of the cohort, an average of around 240,000 unique TCR beta nucleotide sequences were sequenced per donor, roughly 18% of them non-productive.

Remarks on this clone: Its antigen has not been determined.

The cohort comprised 670 or so healthy bone marrow donors. At the time of sampling, all cohort members were nominally healthy, though unrecorded immune exposures were likely present. The donor was CMV seronegative and was included in the group of several hundred seronegative cohort members. Each donor provided a peripheral blood sample, and peripheral blood mononuclear cells were used for TCR beta sequencing. The Qiagen DNeasy Blood Extraction Kit was used to extract genomic DNA from the blood cell samples. V lost 3 bases and J lost 0 bases, and the count of bases not matched to a germline gene is 8. CDR1 SNHLY and CDR2 FYNNEI were looked up in the germline V gene. Including cysteine and phenylalanine, the CDR3 has 17 amino acids. The read is trimmed to its CDR3 DNA, 51 bases read in frame from base 1. The library was made by the immunoSEQ multiplex PCR assay. A mixture of 60 forward primers for TCR Vbeta segments and 13 reverse primers for TCR Jbeta segments was used in the multiplex PCR. The CDR3 region of rearranged TCR beta genes was amplified from genomic DNA with a multiplex PCR assay. The Illumina HiSeq System was used to sequence the amplified TCR beta libraries as 87-base-pair reads. As for how the authors treated the data: Across the 700 or so repertoires, a later analysis counted tens of millions of unique TCR beta chains, some 11 million of which were shared by at least two donors. Raw reads were error-corrected and collapsed into unique sequences with a nearest-neighbor algorithm that merged closely related sequences to remove PCR and sequencing errors. To assign V, D and J gene segments, CDR3 sequences were aligned to IMGT reference sequences. For a sequence to be retained, a match of at least six nucleotides was required to both a V gene segment and a J gene segment. A rearrangement counted as productive if the CDR3 had no stop codons and remained in frame with V and J, and every other rearrangement counted as non-productive. CDR3 was defined according to IMGT convention as the region running from the second conserved V-encoded cysteine to the conserved J-encoded phenylalanine. The earlier analysis of about 590 of the donors excluded sequences that lacked an unambiguous match to a single V gene segment. In an earlier analysis of 450 to 750 of the donors, a V segment was called functional when productive rearrangements were above 56.7%, and segregating when the standard deviation between donors exceeded 5%. A statistical classification framework was built to diagnose cytomegalovirus status from the catalog of TCR beta chain sequences. A later analysis assigned V and J genes by comparing TCR nucleotide sequences with IMGT/GENE-DB human TR gene sequences. A later analysis assigned CDR3 sequences and most-parsimonious VDJ recombination scenarios with the TCRdist pipeline. In a later analysis, every TCR beta chain was defined by the combination of its CDR3 amino acid sequence and its V-gene family, and reads without a unique V-gene family were dropped. As a way to deal with suspected cross-contamination and a sequencing artifact, a later analysis dropped over 550 nucleotide sequences that were highly shared and had low generation probability. For each public chain, a later analysis derived a clonal expansion index from normalized ranks of inferred template counts within each repertoire. In a later analysis, generation probabilities were computed using a VDJ recombination model fitted to out-of-frame rearrangements, and the results were checked against IGoR. In a later analysis, hypergeometric tests were used to score TCR-TCR, TCR-HLA and TCR-CMV co-occurrence, with a repertoire-size bias correction applied to TCR pairs. To estimate false discovery rates, a later analysis permuted the HLA or CMV assignments 20 times. A later analysis grouped co-occurring TCRs with DBSCAN, adding TCRdist sequence similarity when clustering within HLA-allele-positive subsets. Repertoires with fewer than 30,000 or more than 120,000 public chains, plus five repertoires with anomalous nucleotide sharing, were excluded from co-occurrence clustering. TCRdb re-hosts the immuneACCESS table, in-frame sequences only. Its copies lack some clones; in the studies checked, an unresolved V gene accounts for under half of them, and the cause for the rest is not known. The V and J calls and the clone size are those of that table, but D and trimming were determined from the DNA. The data table for this sample lists about 72,000 clones. The biggest ten clones account for roughly 2.6% of the sample.

The paper's findings and limits, for the study overall: Several of the top co-occurrence clusters appeared to be linked to parvovirus B19, influenza, CMV and Epstein-Barr virus, according to a later analysis. The cohort was sequenced for TCR beta chains only, and without alpha or paired-chain data the features that could be detected were limited. In the study, around 160 TCR beta chains were listed as associated with cytomegalovirus. Linkage disequilibrium might explain the correlated functional status among segregating V segments, but an unknown experimental factor could not be ruled out. A few of the identified cytomegalovirus-associated TCR beta chains were confirmed in vitro to be specific for cytomegalovirus antigens. It was suggested by the authors that the approach could potentially be generalized to other disease states and immunological phenotypes. A further reported finding was that TCR beta sequences accurately predicted the HLA-A and HLA-B alleles for most subjects in the first cohort. Most TCR sequences were observed very rarely across donors, whereas some public TCRs were present in many individuals. The presence/absence analyses assumed that sequencing depth was roughly uniform across donors, and that assumption may not be true. When HLA alleles, especially DR and DQ, strongly co-occurred, attributing TCR associations to individual alleles was difficult. An earlier analysis of several hundred of the donors showed that most TCR beta V segments appeared in productive rearrangements either about 87% or about 30% of the time, which broadly matched IMGT annotations. In both the original and validation cohorts, the classifier was reported to diagnose cytomegalovirus status with high specificity and sensitivity. A later analysis found that HLA-associated TCR beta chains were more clonally expanded and had lower generation probabilities than equally common non-associated chains. A later analysis found that most CMV-associated TCR beta chains appeared HLA-restricted, with HLA associations seemingly driven largely by CMV exposure. Because the 87-base-pair reads could not distinguish some IMGT-functional V segments, including TRBV6-2 and TRBV6-3, those segments were excluded. In a later analysis, the rate of TCR association differed among HLA loci, with DRB1 alleles having the most associated TCRs and HLA-C alleles having the fewest. In a later analysis, around 17,000 TCR beta sequences were associated with specific HLA alleles at a false discovery rate of 0.05. For the cohort, immune exposure information was limited to CMV serostatus. Because some donors lacked HLA typing at each locus, the association tests relied only on the typed subset. The sequencing pipeline was judged likely to have produced a cluster of highly shared sequence variants as a technical artifact. In a later genetic analysis, a missense DCLRE1C variant was associated with V-gene and J-gene trimming of TCR beta chains, and the association was replicated in an independent cohort. Because counts were too low, 15 to 20 rarely observed V segments, including chromosome 9 orphons, were left out of the earlier analysis of 587 of the donors. According to a later genetic analysis, donors in an Asian-associated ancestry cluster had fewer N-insertions in productive TCRs than the roughly 660-donor mean.

The receptor chain draws on TRBV2 and TRBJ1-5; 7 of the junction bases match TRBD1. The receptor was isolated from a man between 40 and 49 years old in good health and CMV-seronegative. The sample was PBMCs. CDR3 region: CASSERQGRGSNQPQHF. The DNA sequence is as follows: TGTGCCAGCAGTGAGAGACAGGGAAGGGGTAGCAATCAGCCCCAGCATTTT.